This TCR beta chain is drawn from a study of OX40 agonist ivuxolimab in advanced cancers. As for the study in general: Hepatocellular carcinoma, melanoma, renal cell or head and neck cancer affected the dose-escalation patients. Regarding the study as a whole: The authors did not determine the antigen specificity of the expanded peripheral T cells.

The CDR3 consists of 15 residues. The V gene lost 6 bases and the J gene lost 5 bases, with 17 bases spanning the gap. Germline assignment: CDR1 MNHEY and CDR2 SVGAGI. Profiled with immunoSEQ multiplex PCR; TCRdb holds only in-frame clones, not every one. This table holds approximately 80,000 clones, about 94% found once. As regards this clone: What it binds is unknown.

This TCR came from an adult with an advanced solid tumor such as melanoma, head and neck, liver or kidney cancer. Here the sequenced sample was CD4+ or CD8+ T cells sorted from blood, taken in a trial of the OX40 agonist ivuxolimab. The chain uses TRBV6-5 and TRBJ2-1; D is unclear. The CDR3 reads CASRVWQAVHNEQFF. CDR3 DNA: TGTGCCAGCAGAGTCTGGCAGGCTGTCCACAATGAGCAGTTCTTC.